This T cell receptor beta chain was profiled in a study of beta chain features in type 1 diabetes (dated by TCRdb to between 2018 and 2020). A note on the overall study: No differences in mean age, gender distribution, total cell number or subset yield were found between patients and healthy donors. A total of 107,917,701 sorted cells were examined across all samples, and a strong correlation was observed between cell number per subset and RNA yield. In the study, TCRB repertoires of sorted circulating CD4+ T cell subsets from recently diagnosed type 1 diabetes patients were compared with those of matched healthy donors. Regulatory and stem cell-like memory subsets were isolated from only 8 patients and roughly eight healthy donors, whereas naive and central memory subsets came from all 30 or so donors. The full study reports these points: Sequencing cDNA rather than genomic DNA could over-represent highly expressing activated cells, although activation and CD3 levels did not differ between groups. Shorter templates might have been favored by PCR, but patient and control samples were amplified and corrected together, so both groups would have been affected equally by any skew. Patients with type 1 diabetes made fewer insertions and deleted more nucleotides at VDJ recombination sites, implying thymic rearrangement abnormalities. In all four CD4+ subsets, TCRB CDR3 length was moderately but significantly shorter in type 1 diabetes patients. Because the HLA sub-analyses included only small numbers of individuals, any influence of HLA type on TCRB rearrangement was left unresolved. The naive, central memory and regulatory TCRB repertoires appeared to resemble one another more closely among patients than among healthy donors.

From each donor, a single peripheral blood sample of about 100 mL on average was drawn into heparinised tubes. Using a panel that included CD45RO, CCR7, CD25, CD127, CD95 and CD27, naive, central memory, regulatory and stem cell-like memory CD4+ T cells were sorted on a BD FACSAria II. Purity was above 95% for every sorted population. Right away, PBMCs were isolated by Lymphoprep density gradient centrifugation and were stained directly, with no culture step. So that batch effects would be minimized, each experiment stained and sorted samples in pairs, pairing one healthy donor with one patient. With respect to this clone: It has no known antigen specificity. No base-level quality is on record; no much larger clone is a single base apart.

For this chain, trimming is 0 bases at the V end and 2 bases at the J end, and the number of junction bases without a gene match is 3. CDR1 and CDR2 are drawn from the germline V gene (reference sequence): GTSNPN, SVGIG. The cysteine opens and the phenylalanine closes a CDR3 of 14 amino acids. CDR3 DNA is the only sequence kept; it has 42 bases, read in frame from the first base. The entire isolated RNA was reverse transcribed using the High Capacity cDNA Reverse Transcription Kit, and thus expressed TCRB transcripts were sequenced. Naive, central memory and regulatory T cell samples underwent deep immunoSEQ sequencing, averaging about 3.3 million total reads per sample. Sorted cells were lysed in RLT buffer, and RNA was extracted using DNase-treated RNeasy Micro or Mini kits according to cell number. Each cell subset was processed on its own to prevent cross-contamination, while patient and healthy donor samples were processed together. The immunoSEQ multiplex PCR was used to amplify TCRB sequences from cDNA, yielding 87-bp fragments that span the CDR3 region. The amplicons were sequenced using the Illumina HiSeq platform. In the authors' own workflow: PCR bias was computationally corrected using synthetic template baselines, reads within Hamming distance 2 were collapsed, and singletons that could not be merged were discarded. Reads were aligned against IMGT so that V, D and J genes, CDR3 length and insertions or deletions at six rearrangement sites could be assigned. Within each subset, clonotype counts were normalized to sorted cell number, after which true diversity and Gini coefficients were computed with the tcR R package. Repertoire sharing was quantified using the overlap coefficient calculated on TCRB nucleotide sequences. Out-of-frame TCRB sequences from naive cells were analyzed as a proxy for the pre-selection repertoire. Here the immuneACCESS table is served through TCRdb, limited to in-frame sequences with V and J called. Missing clones are a known gap in these copies; in checked studies unresolved V genes cover under half, and the rest lacks a known reason. V and J calls plus clone size are reproduced from that table; the DNA served to infer D and trimming. The sample yields about 350,000 clones; roughly a fifth were counted once. Around 0.04% of the sample rests with the top ten.

Input material: naive CD4+ T cells from blood. In the paper's terms, the cell subset or site label means: true naive CD4+ T cells. The chain was built from TRBV30 and TRBJ1-1, and TRBD1 matches 7 of the central bases. The receptor was derived from a woman aged 18 to 35 in good health. The encoded CDR3 is CAWSVRDRNTEAFF. The DNA is as follows: TGTGCCTGGAGTGTACGGGACAGAAACACTGAAGCTTTCTTT.